This TCR beta chain was profiled in a study of T cell responses to AZD1222 COVID-19 vaccine. V shed 4 bases and J 6 bases; nucleotides not matched to a gene: 8. This CDR3 contains 14 residues. Germline-derived CDR1 and CDR2 are SEHNR and FQNEAQ (reference sequence). Generated by immunoSEQ multiplex PCR, the TCRdb table keeps only in-frame clones and is missing some. The sample holds 110,000 to 150,000 clones; approximately 94% are singletons and the top ten take roughly 9%. Sequencing used peripheral blood, obtained on day 0 of AZD1222 vaccination. The chain carries TRBV7-9 and TRBJ1-1, with TRBD1 identical over 7 bases. This TCR was sampled from an adult in good health. This chain's CDR3 is CASSSGGGAAEAFF. Here the CDR3 DNA reads TGTGCCAGCAGCTCCGGAGGGGGCGCCGCTGAAGCTTTCTTT.